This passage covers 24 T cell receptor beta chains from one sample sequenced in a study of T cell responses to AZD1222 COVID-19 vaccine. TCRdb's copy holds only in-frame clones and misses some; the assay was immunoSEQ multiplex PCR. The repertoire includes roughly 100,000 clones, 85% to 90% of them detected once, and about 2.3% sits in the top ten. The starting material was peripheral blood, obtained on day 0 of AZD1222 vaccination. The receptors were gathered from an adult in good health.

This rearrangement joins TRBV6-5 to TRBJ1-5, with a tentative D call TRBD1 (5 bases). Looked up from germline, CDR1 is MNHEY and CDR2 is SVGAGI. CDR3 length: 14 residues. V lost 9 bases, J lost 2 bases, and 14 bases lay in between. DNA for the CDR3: TGTGCCAGTGGGTCAGGGAGTGGCAATCAGCCCCAGCATTTT. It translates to CASGSGSGNQPQHF.

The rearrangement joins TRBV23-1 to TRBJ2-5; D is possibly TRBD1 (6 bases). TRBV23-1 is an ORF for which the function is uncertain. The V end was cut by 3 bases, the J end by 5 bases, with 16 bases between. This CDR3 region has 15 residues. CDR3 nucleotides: TGCGCCAGCAGTCAGAACGGACAGACCAGGGAGACCCAGTACTTC. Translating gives CASSQNGQTRETQYF.

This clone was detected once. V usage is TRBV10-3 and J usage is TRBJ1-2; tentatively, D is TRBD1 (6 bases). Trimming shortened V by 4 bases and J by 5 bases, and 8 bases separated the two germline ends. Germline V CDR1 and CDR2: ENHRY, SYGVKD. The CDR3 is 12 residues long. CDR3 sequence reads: CAISGQAYGYTF. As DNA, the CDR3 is TGTGCCATCAGTGGACAGGCATATGGCTACACCTTC.

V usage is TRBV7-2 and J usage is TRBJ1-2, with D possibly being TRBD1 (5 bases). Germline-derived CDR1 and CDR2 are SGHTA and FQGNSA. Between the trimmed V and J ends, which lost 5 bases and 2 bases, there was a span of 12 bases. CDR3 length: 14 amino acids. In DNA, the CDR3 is TGTGCCAGCAGCGAGGGACCGAAGAACTATGGCTACACCTTC. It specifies CASSEGPKNYGYTF.

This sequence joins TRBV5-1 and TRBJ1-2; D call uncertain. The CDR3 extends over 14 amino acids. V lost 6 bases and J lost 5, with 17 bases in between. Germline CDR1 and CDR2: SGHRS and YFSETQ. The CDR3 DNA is TGCGCCAGCAAAGGAACAGATGTACGGTATGGCTACACCTTC. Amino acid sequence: CASKGTDVRYGYTF.

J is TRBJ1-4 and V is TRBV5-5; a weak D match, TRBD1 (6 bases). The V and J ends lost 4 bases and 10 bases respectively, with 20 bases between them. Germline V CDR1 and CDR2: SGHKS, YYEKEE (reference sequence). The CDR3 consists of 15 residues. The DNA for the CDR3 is TGTGCCAGCAGCAGGTTACAGGGAGATCGTGGAAAACTGTTTTTT. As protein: CASSRLQGDRGKLFF.

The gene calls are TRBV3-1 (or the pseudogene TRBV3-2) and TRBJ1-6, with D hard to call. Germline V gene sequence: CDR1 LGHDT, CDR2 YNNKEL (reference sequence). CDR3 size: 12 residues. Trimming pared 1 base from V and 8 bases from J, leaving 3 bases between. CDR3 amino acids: CASSQGDSPLHF. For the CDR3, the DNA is TGTGCCAGCAGCCAAGGGGATTCACCCCTCCACTTT.

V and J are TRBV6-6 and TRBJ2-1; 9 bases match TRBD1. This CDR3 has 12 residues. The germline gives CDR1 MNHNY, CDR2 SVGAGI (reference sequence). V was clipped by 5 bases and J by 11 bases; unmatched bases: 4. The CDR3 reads CASSRQGEKQFF. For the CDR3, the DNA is TGTGCCAGCAGTCGACAGGGGGAAAAGCAGTTCTTC.

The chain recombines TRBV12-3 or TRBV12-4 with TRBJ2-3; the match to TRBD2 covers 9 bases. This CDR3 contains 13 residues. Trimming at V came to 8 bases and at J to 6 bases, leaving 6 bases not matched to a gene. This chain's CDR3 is CASRGGAWDTQYF. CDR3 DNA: TGTGCCAGCCGCGGGGGGGCCTGGGATACGCAGTATTTT.

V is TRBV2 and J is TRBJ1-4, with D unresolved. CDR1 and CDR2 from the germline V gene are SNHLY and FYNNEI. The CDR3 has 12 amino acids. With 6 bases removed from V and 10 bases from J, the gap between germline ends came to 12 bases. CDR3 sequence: CASRPDFGKLFF. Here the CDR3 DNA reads TGTGCCAGCAGGCCTGACTTTGGAAAACTGTTTTTT.

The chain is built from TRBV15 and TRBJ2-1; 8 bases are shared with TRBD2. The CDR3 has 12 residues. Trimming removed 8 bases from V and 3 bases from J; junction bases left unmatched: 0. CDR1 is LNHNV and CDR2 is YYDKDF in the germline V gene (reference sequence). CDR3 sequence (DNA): TGTGCCACCGGGACTAGCTACAATGAGCAGTTCTTC. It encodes CATGTSYNEQFF.

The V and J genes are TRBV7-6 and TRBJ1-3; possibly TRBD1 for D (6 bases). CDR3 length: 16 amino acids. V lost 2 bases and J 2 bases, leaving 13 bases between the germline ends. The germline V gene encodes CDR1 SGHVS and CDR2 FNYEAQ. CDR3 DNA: TGTGCCAGCAGCTTATGGGGGGGCGAAGCTGGAAACACCATATATTTT. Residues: CASSLWGGEAGNTIYF.

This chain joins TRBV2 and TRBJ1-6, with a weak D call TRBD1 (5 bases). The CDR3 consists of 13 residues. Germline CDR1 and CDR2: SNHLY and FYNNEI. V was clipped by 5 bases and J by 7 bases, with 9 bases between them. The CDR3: CASSPRDNSPLHF. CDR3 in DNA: TGTGCCAGCAGTCCTCGGGACAATTCACCCCTCCACTTT.

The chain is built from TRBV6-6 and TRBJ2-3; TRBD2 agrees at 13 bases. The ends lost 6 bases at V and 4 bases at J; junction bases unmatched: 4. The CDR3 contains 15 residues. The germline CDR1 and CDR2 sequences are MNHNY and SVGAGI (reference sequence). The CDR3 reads CASRLAGGRADTQYF. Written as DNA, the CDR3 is TGTGCCAGCAGACTAGCGGGGGGGAGGGCAGATACGCAGTATTTT.

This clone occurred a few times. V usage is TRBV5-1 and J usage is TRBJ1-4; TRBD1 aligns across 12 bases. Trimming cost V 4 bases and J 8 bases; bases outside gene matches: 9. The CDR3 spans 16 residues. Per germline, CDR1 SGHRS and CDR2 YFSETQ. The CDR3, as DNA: TGCGCCAGCAGCCCGGGGACAGGGGGCGCAGGGGAAAAACTGTTTTTT. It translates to CASSPGTGGAGEKLFF.

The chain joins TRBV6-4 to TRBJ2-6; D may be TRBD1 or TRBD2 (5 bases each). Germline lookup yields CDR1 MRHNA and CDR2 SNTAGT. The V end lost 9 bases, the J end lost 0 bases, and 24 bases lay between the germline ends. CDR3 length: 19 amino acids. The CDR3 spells CASSNHIPGRGSGANVLTF. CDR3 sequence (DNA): TGTGCCAGTAGCAACCATATCCCGGGACGAGGCTCTGGGGCCAACGTCCTGACTTTC.

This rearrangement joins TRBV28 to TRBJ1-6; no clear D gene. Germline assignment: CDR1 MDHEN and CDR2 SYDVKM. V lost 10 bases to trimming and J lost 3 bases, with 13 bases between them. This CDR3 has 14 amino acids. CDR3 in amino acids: CATVEAGYNSPLHF. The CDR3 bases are TGTGCCACCGTGGAGGCAGGCTATAATTCACCCCTCCACTTT.

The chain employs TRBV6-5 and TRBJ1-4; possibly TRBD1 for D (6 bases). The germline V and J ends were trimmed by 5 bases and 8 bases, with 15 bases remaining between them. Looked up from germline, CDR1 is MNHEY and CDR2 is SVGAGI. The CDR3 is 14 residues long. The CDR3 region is CASSKRQESEKLFF. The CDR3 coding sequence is TGTGCCAGCAGTAAGAGACAGGAGTCAGAAAAACTGTTTTTT.

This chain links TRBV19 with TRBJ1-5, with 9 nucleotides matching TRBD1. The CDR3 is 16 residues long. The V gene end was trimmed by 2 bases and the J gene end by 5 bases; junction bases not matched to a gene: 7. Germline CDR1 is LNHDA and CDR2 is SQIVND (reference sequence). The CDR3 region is CASSIYRDRVDQPQHF. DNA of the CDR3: TGTGCCAGTAGTATATACCGGGACAGGGTCGATCAGCCCCAGCATTTT.

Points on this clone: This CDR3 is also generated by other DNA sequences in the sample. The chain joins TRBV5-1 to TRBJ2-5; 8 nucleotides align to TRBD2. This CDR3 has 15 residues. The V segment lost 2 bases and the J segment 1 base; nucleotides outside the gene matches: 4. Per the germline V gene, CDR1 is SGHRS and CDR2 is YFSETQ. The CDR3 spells CASSFGTSGQETQYF. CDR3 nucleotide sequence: TGCGCCAGCAGCTTCGGGACTAGTGGCCAAGAGACCCAGTACTTC.

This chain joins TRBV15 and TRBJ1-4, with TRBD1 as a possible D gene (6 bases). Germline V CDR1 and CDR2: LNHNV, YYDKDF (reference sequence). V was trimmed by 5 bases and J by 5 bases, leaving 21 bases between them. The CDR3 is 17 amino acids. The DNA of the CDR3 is TGTGCCACCAGCCCCGGGGGCGGGGGGATGATAAATGAAAAACTGTTTTTT. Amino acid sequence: CATSPGGGGMINEKLFF.

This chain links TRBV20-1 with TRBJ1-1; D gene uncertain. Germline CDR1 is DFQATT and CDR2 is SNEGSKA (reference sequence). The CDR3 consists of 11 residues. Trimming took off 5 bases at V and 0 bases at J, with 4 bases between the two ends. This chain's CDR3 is CSAEMNTEAFF. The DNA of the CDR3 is TGCAGTGCTGAGATGAACACTGAAGCTTTCTTT.

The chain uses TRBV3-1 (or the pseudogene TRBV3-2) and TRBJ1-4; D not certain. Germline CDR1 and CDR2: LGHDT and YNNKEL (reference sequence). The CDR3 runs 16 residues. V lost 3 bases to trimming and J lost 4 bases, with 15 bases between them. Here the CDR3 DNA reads TGTGCCAGCAGCCACCAAAGCGGGCCACGTAATGAAAAACTGTTTTTT. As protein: CASSHQSGPRNEKLFF.

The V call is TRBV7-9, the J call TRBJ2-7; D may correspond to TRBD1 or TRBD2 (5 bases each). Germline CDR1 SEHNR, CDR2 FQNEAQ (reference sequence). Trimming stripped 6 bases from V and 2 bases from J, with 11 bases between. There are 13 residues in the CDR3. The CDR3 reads CASSSGLTYEQYF. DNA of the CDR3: TGTGCCAGCAGTTCGGGGCTTACCTACGAGCAGTACTTC. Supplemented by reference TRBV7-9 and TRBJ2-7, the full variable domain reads DTGVSQNPRHKITKRGQNVTFRCDPISEHNRLYWYRQTLGQGPEFLTYFQNEAQLEKSRLLSDRFSAERPKGSFSTLEIQRTEQGDSAMYLCASSSGLTYEQYFGPGTRLTVT.